This T cell receptor (beta chain) was sequenced during a study of cytomegalovirus exposure and HLA in healthy donors. Points from the study as a whole: In a later analysis, a missense DCLRE1C variant was linked to TCR beta V- and J-gene trimming.

The primer mix had 60 Vbeta and 13 Jbeta primers. This table comes from immunoSEQ multiplex PCR, and its TCRdb copy is limited to in-frame clones, with some not included. This sample has 160,000 or so clones; about three quarters occur once, and the top ten carry around 6%. As concerns this clone: Its antigen is not known.

V dropped 0 bases and J dropped 3 bases, with 8 bases sitting between them. The CDR3 is made up of 14 amino acids. Germline CDR1 and CDR2: SGHTA and FQGNSA. This clonotype was obtained from a man aged 35 to 55 in good health and CMV-seronegative. The V call is TRBV7-2, the J call TRBJ1-2; D not certain. Sequenced input: PBMCs. The CDR3 DNA reads as TGTGCCAGCAGCTTAGCGTTCTCAGACTATGGCTACACCTTC. Its protein product is CASSLAFSDYGYTF.